This T cell receptor (beta chain) originates from a study of T cells expressing NK-cell markers. Study-level information: The authors derived TCR beta repertoires from sorted CD3+CD56+NKG2C+, CD3+CD56+NKG2C- and CD3+CD56-NKG2C+ T cells. Regarding the study as a whole: The HCMV specificity of the expanded NKG2C+ T cell clones stayed unresolved. The same clonotypes also predominated in the CD3+CD56-NKG2C+ fraction of a few donors.

TCR beta cDNA was made by 5'RACE template switching with UMIs. Reanalyzing the 5' RACE reads, TCRdb keeps one entry per CDR3 protein, without DNA. Recorded for this sample: fewer than 400,000 distinct CDR3 sequences. The V gene's germline CDR1 is SGHRS and CDR2 YFSETQ. There are 16 residues in the CDR3. Note on this clonotype: The target antigen is unknown.

The chain joins TRBV5-1 to TRBJ2-2; TCRdb picks TRBD2, but there is no DNA to check that call. Sequencing was performed on blood T cells: a sorted CD56 or NKG2C T cell subset, CD4+ or CD8+ T cells, or bulk PBMC T cells (not recorded which). This receptor was obtained from a woman in her forties or fifties in good health. The CDR3 sequence: CASSLERELVGGELFF.